The clone carrying this T cell receptor (beta chain) was found a few times. Its antigen remains unidentified. Researchers used the Oncomine TCR Beta short-read assay to sequence DNA from cultured CD4+ T cells. Using its own MiXCR run on the PCR reads, TCRdb lists one record per CDR3 protein. Altogether 6,900 or so distinct CDR3 sequences are present, 52% being singletons, with the ten largest covering 31%. V lost 3 bases, J lost 4 bases, and 11 bases stayed unmatched. Germline V gene sequence: CDR1 DFQATT, CDR2 SNEGSKA (reference sequence). The CDR3 contains 17 residues. These data are taken from a study of vaccination and CD4 T cells after COVID-19. Treatment indicated: roughly 11-day PBMC culture with coronavirus spike peptide pools or control peptides (ViraFEST assay). During the years 2011-2018, before the COVID-19 pandemic, the unexposed donor's CD4+ T cells were collected. ViraFEST stimulated the growth of antigen-specific T cells using peptide pools and subsequently profiled their TCRs by sequencing. PBMCs, plated at approximately 2 million per well, were grown in the presence of approximately 10 IU/ml IL-2 and roughly 9.6 ug/ml peptide pools.

This receptor was obtained from a human donor in good health. What was sequenced was CD4+ T cells from blood, cultured in vitro. The genes are TRBV20-1 and TRBJ2-2; 10 nucleotides agree with TRBD1. The CDR3 bases are TGCAGTGCTAGCCCACTGATGGACAGGGGGTTCACCGGGGAGCTGTTTTTT. It yields the protein CSASPLMDRGFTGELFF.